These 30 T cell receptor beta chains were sequenced from one sample in a study of T cells in Graves' hyperthyroidism and ophthalmopathy. TCR beta CDR3 region amplification was performed from RNA transcripts. TCR CDR3 underwent first-round RT-PCR with the HTBI primer set. TCRdb fed the multiplex PCR reads into MiXCR, producing one record per CDR3 protein. This sample has 350,000 to 450,000 distinct CDR3 sequences; about an eighth occur once, and the top ten carry 25% to 30%. Material: blood. These receptors all stem from a middle-aged man with Graves' ophthalmopathy.

The genes are TRBV6-5 and TRBJ1-3; a weak D match, TRBD1 (6 bases). The V gene's germline CDR1 is MNHEY and CDR2 SVGAGI. CDR3 size: 17 residues. The V end lost 2 bases, the J end lost 0 bases, and 14 bases lay between the germline ends. The CDR3, as DNA: TGTGCCAGCAGTTACCCTGATACAGGGAACTCTGGAAACACCATATATTTT. It encodes CASSYPDTGNSGNTIYF.

This clonotype was observed at least ten times. V and J are TRBV11-3 and TRBJ2-3; D remains unclear. Germline values: CDR1 SGHNT, CDR2 YENEEA. Deletions cut 5 bases from V and 3 bases from J, with 9 bases between. The CDR3 consists of 13 residues. Written as DNA, the CDR3 is TGTGCCAGCAGCCACACTGGGACAGATACGCAGTATTTT. Its translation is CASSHTGTDTQYF.

The CDR3 DNA is TGTGCCATCAGTCCTAAGTGGACTAGCGGGAGGTATGAGCAGTTCTTC. Amino acids: CAISPKWTSGRYEQFF. The chain has TRBV10-3 and TRBJ2-1; 14 bases line up with TRBD2. Trimming took 5 bases from V and 8 from J; bases not matched to a gene: 8. The V gene's germline CDR1 is ENHRY and CDR2 SYGVKD. CDR3 length: 16 amino acids.

Many counts were recorded for this clonotype. The CDR3 DNA sequence: TGCAGTGCTAGGTCCGGGGGCAAGGAAAAACTGTTTTTT. Protein: CSARSGGKEKLFF. The genes are TRBV20-1 and TRBJ1-4; D might be TRBD1 (6 bases). Trimming pared 3 bases from V and 8 bases from J, leaving 13 bases between. The CDR3 covers 13 residues. Per germline, CDR1 DFQATT and CDR2 SNEGSKA (reference sequence).

This clonotype has at least ten counts. The chain uses TRBV5-1 and TRBJ2-7; 9 bases agree with TRBD2. After removal of 4 bases from V and 7 bases from J, the junction contained 15 bases not matched to a gene. Germline V lookup: CDR1 SGHRS, CDR2 YFSETQ. The CDR3 totals 16 residues. CDR3 coding DNA: TGCGCCAGCAGCCCAATCCTAGGGACTAGCATATCTGAGCAGTACTTC. Protein: CASSPILGTSISEQYF.

This clonotype occurred many times. The chain carries TRBV5-1 and TRBJ2-7; D not resolved. Trimming left V 5 bases short and J 3 bases short, with 9 bases between. The length of the CDR3 is 12 residues. The germline CDR1 and CDR2 sequences are SGHRS and YFSETQ. This CDR3 reads CASRARDYEQYF. The CDR3 DNA reads TGCGCCAGCAGGGCCAGAGACTACGAGCAGTACTTC.

This clonotype was picked up a small number of times. The V and J genes are TRBV6-1 and TRBJ2-1; 8 positions agree with TRBD1. The CDR3 is 14 amino acids. Per the germline V gene, CDR1 is MNHNS and CDR2 is SASEGT. Unmatched junction bases numbered 6, after V lost 10 bases and J lost 1 base. In DNA, the CDR3 is TGTGCCACTGCAGGGGGCCTTTCCTACAATGAGCAGTTCTTC. This sequence encodes CATAGGLSYNEQFF.

The V and J genes are TRBV5-5 and TRBJ2-7, with 8 bases identical to TRBD2. The CDR3 is 14 residues long. Germline CDR1 reads SGHKS; CDR2 reads YYEKEE (reference sequence). V was clipped by 6 bases and J by 5 bases; unmatched bases: 10. CDR3 protein: CASKSGSLSHEQYF. The CDR3 DNA reads as TGTGCCAGCAAAAGCGGGAGTTTGTCCCACGAGCAGTACTTC.

In its sample, this clonotype was seen a few times. The V and J genes are TRBV27 and TRBJ2-7, with 7 positions matching TRBD1. This CDR3 comprises 15 residues. Germline-derived CDR1 and CDR2 are MNHEY and SMNVEV (reference sequence). Trimming at V came to 2 bases and at J to 7 bases, leaving 11 bases not matched to a gene. CDR3 in amino acids: CASSLVGTGVGEQYF. The CDR3 DNA sequence: TGTGCCAGCAGTTTAGTAGGTACAGGGGTAGGAGAGCAGTACTTC.

This clonotype has just a few counts. This rearrangement joins TRBV14 to TRBJ2-7, with a weak D call TRBD2 (6 bases). V was trimmed by 4 bases and J by 4 bases, leaving 17 bases between them. This CDR3 is 15 amino acids long. The V gene's germline CDR1 is SGHDN and CDR2 FVKESK. CDR3 DNA sequence: TGTGCCAGCAGCCTCCCCCAGGGCGGGGAATACGAGCAGTACTTC. This sequence encodes CASSLPQGGEYEQYF.

This clonotype was counted only a few times. This chain's CDR3 is CASSSNGWEWYF. The CDR3 nucleotides are TGTGCCAGCAGTTCCAACGGGTGGGAATGGTACTTC. The V call is TRBV27, the J call TRBJ2-4; D is uncertain. Germline V gene data show CDR1 as MNHEY and CDR2 as SMNVEV (reference sequence). The V and J ends lost 4 bases and 15 bases respectively, with 16 bases between them. This CDR3 is built from 12 residues.

This clonotype was observed a handful of times. The chain links TRBV7-9 to TRBJ1-6; maybe TRBD1 (5 bases). Trimming cost V 10 bases and J 5 bases, with 12 bases left between them. CDR3 length equals 13 residues. CDR1 SEHNR and CDR2 FQNEAQ come from the germline V gene (reference sequence). CDR3 loop: CAIRDQDNSPLHF. CDR3 DNA: TGTGCCATCAGGGACCAAGATAATTCACCCCTCCACTTT.

In its sample, this clonotype was seen many times. The V gene is TRBV6-6, the J gene TRBJ2-1; a weak D match, TRBD2 (5 bases). V lost 2 bases and J lost 5, with 13 bases in between. The CDR3 extends over 15 amino acids. Germline V gene lookup returns CDR1 MNHNY and CDR2 SVGAGI (reference sequence). The chain's CDR3 is CASSYEGPANNEQFF. DNA of the CDR3: TGTGCCAGCAGTTACGAGGGCCCGGCAAACAATGAGCAGTTCTTC.

The sample holds many counts of this clonotype. This chain links TRBV12-3 or TRBV12-4 with TRBJ2-2, with a tentative D call TRBD2 (6 bases). V shed 5 bases and J shed 1 base, with 14 bases lying between them. This CDR3 is 16 amino acids long. The CDR3 spells CASSRRLGGNTGELFF. The CDR3 bases are TGTGCCAGCAGTCGTAGACTGGGGGGGAACACCGGGGAGCTGTTTTTT.

This clonotype was detected many times. The chain employs TRBV12-3 or TRBV12-4 and TRBJ1-1; D possibly corresponds to TRBD1 (6 bases). V lost 5 bases to trimming and J lost 4 bases, with 11 bases between them. This CDR3 spans 13 amino acids. CDR3 protein: CASSETGITEAFF. CDR3 nucleotides: TGTGCCAGCAGTGAAACAGGGATCACTGAAGCTTTCTTT.

This clonotype was found many times. The chain is built from TRBV12-3 or TRBV12-4 and TRBJ2-7; D unclear. Trimming removed 3 bases from V and 9 bases from J, with 9 bases in between. The CDR3 totals 11 residues. The CDR3 DNA sequence: TGTGCCAGCAGTTTTGGTAGGATGCAGTACTTC. This translates into CASSFGRMQYF.

As regards this clonotype: A read error is possible here, since a much larger clone lies one base away. The CDR3 DNA follows: TGTGCCAGCAGTGAACTAGCGGGATCCTACGAGCAGTACTTC. This sequence encodes CASSELAGSYEQYF. The chain employs TRBV2 and TRBJ2-7, with 9 bases that match TRBD2. CDR1 is SNHLY, CDR2 FYNNEI, per germline. This CDR3 comprises 14 residues. Trimming removed 2 bases from V and 1 base from J; junction bases left unmatched: 0.

This clonotype was seen ten or more times. The chain employs TRBV3-1 and TRBJ2-2; D is unresolved. This CDR3 has 11 residues. CDR1 and CDR2 from the germline V gene are LGHDT and YNNKEL (reference sequence). The V and J ends lost 6 bases and 5 bases respectively, with 4 bases between them. The CDR3 DNA reads TGTGCCAGCAGTTCAACCGGGGAGCTGTTTTTT. As protein: CASSSTGELFF.

This clonotype was recorded at least ten times. This rearrangement joins TRBV5-1 to TRBJ2-7, with D possibly TRBD1 on 6 matching bases. V lost 3 bases to trimming and J lost 3 bases, with 19 bases between them. This CDR3 has 16 amino acids. Per the germline V gene, CDR1 is SGHRS and CDR2 is YFSETQ. CDR3 coding DNA: TGCGCCAGCAGCTCCACGGGTACAGGGAAAGTCTACGAGCAGTACTTC. It yields the protein CASSSTGTGKVYEQYF.

This clonotype has just a few counts. CDR3: CASSLSNLNTGELFF. The CDR3 coding sequence is TGTGCCAGCAGCTTGTCGAACCTGAACACCGGGGAGCTGTTTTTT. This chain uses TRBV11-2 with TRBJ2-2; D remains unclear. In germline, CDR1 is SGHAT, CDR2 FQNNGV. The V end lost 3 bases, the J end lost 1 base, and 9 bases lay between the germline ends. This CDR3 comprises 15 residues.

This clonotype was seen a few times. The V gene is TRBV9, the J gene TRBJ1-1; 8 bases are a match to TRBD1. CDR1 and CDR2 (germline): SGDLS, YYNGEE. J was trimmed by 7 bases and V by 5 bases; bases with no gene match: 7. CDR3 length: 13 amino acids. The CDR3 loop is CASRSTGALEAFF. The CDR3 DNA is TGTGCCAGCAGGTCGACAGGGGCGCTTGAAGCTTTCTTT.

The chain carries TRBV20-1 and TRBJ2-3; D tentatively fits TRBD1 or TRBD2 (5 bases each). The length of the CDR3 is 14 residues. The V gene lost 5 bases and the J gene lost 4 bases, with 16 bases spanning the gap. Germline V gene data show CDR1 as DFQATT and CDR2 as SNEGSKA (reference sequence). The CDR3 DNA sequence: TGCAGTGCTCAGGGAGTAAGCATCGCAGATACGCAGTATTTT. Amino acids: CSAQGVSIADTQYF.

This clonotype has at least ten counts. V is TRBV11-2 and J is TRBJ2-3; no definite D call. There are 11 residues in the CDR3. CDR1 and CDR2 (germline): SGHAT, FQNNGV. With 4 bases removed from V and 2 bases from J, the gap between germline ends came to 1 base. CDR3 region: CASSYTDTQYF. DNA for the CDR3: TGTGCCAGCAGCTACACAGATACGCAGTATTTT.

This clonotype has at least ten counts. This chain joins TRBV3-1 and TRBJ2-7; 11 nucleotides line up with TRBD2. The CDR3 extends over 18 amino acids. Looked up from germline, CDR1 is LGHDT and CDR2 is YNNKEL (reference sequence). V trimming: 1 base; J trimming: 3 bases; junction bases outside the gene matches: 11. The DNA for the CDR3 is TGTGCCAGCAGCCAAGTCGGGCTAGCGGGAGGAATTAACTACGAGCAGTACTTC. Amino acid sequence: CASSQVGLAGGINYEQYF.

With respect to this clonotype: A single base separates this from a much larger clone, so it may be a read error. The genes are TRBV7-9 and TRBJ1-1; D gene ambiguous. The CDR3 extends over 14 amino acids. Germline CDR1 and CDR2: SEHNR and FQNEAQ (reference sequence). The DNA for the CDR3 is TGTGCCAGGAGCTTAGTCGGCAGATCCGTGGGGGCTTTCTTT. Translation: CARSLVGRSVGAFF.

The rearrangement links TRBV6-5 to TRBJ2-7; TRBD2 matches 15 bases. After removal of 0 bases from V and 4 bases from J, the junction contained 10 bases not matched to a gene. The germline CDR1 and CDR2 sequences are MNHEY and SVGAGI. CDR3 length: 19 residues. CDR3 DNA: TGTGCCAGCAGTTACTCTGTTCGAGCAGGACTAGCGGGAGGGTACGAGCAGTACTTC. Protein sequence: CASSYSVRAGLAGGYEQYF.

This clonotype occurred many times. This chain joins TRBV3-1 and TRBJ2-1; the match to TRBD2 covers 16 bases. This CDR3 spans 17 amino acids. V dropped 6 bases and J dropped 2; count of bases not matched to a gene: 4. Germline V gives CDR1 LGHDT, CDR2 YNNKEL (reference sequence). The CDR3 sequence is CASRGTSGRAAYNEQFF. The CDR3 DNA reads as TGTGCCAGCAGGGGGACTAGCGGGAGGGCCGCCTACAATGAGCAGTTCTTC.

The chain carries TRBV18 and TRBJ2-1; possibly TRBD1 or TRBD2 for D (5 bases each). Germline CDR1 and CDR2: KGHSH and LQKENI. With 3 bases removed from V and 8 bases from J, the gap between germline ends came to 8 bases. This CDR3 region has 12 residues. The CDR3 nucleotides read TGTGCCAGCTCACCGATGGGGGATGAGCAGTTCTTC. It translates to CASSPMGDEQFF.

This clonotype was counted only a few times. The CDR3 loop is CASRHVGEQYF. The CDR3 nucleotides read TGTGCCAGCAGACACGTTGGCGAGCAGTACTTC. The chain combines TRBV27 with TRBJ2-7, with D hard to call. V lost 6 bases and J lost 6, with 9 bases in between. Germline V gene data show CDR1 as MNHEY and CDR2 as SMNVEV (reference sequence). CDR3 length: 11 residues.

This clonotype was counted ten times or more. V usage is TRBV6-1 and J usage is TRBJ1-1, with no clear D. The V gene lost 1 base and the J gene lost 1 base, with 10 bases spanning the gap. CDR1 and CDR2 from the germline V gene are MNHNS and SASEGT. The CDR3 loop spans 15 amino acids. The CDR3 sequence: CASSEVWKGNTEAFF. The CDR3 DNA is TGTGCCAGCAGTGAAGTCTGGAAGGGGAACACTGAAGCTTTCTTT.